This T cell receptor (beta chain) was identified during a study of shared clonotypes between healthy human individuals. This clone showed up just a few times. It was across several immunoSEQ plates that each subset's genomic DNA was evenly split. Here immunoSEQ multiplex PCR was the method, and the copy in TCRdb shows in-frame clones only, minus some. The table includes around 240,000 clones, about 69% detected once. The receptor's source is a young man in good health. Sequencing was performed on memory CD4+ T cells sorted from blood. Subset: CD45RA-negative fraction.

The CDR3 here is CASSGTGAGGKQYF. CDR3 bases: TGCGCCAGCAGCGGGACAGGGGCGGGTGGCAAGCAGTACTTC. The chain carries TRBV5-1 and TRBJ2-7; TRBD1 matches 10 bases. The CDR3 runs to 14 residues. The germline V gene encodes CDR1 SGHRS and CDR2 YFSETQ. V was clipped by 4 bases and J by 8 bases; unmatched bases: 9.